This passage covers 3 T cell receptor beta chains from one sample sequenced in a study of shared clonotypes between healthy human individuals. Method: immunoSEQ multiplex PCR; TCRdb's copy keeps in-frame clones and lacks some. The table shows about 320,000 clones, with more than 75% occurring only once. Sequenced sample: memory CD8+ T cells sorted from blood. Subset noted: CD45RO+ cells pooled with CCR7-negative TemRA cells. The receptors were gathered from a man younger than 35 in good health.

This sequence joins TRBV4-3 and TRBJ2-5; TRBD2 might be the D (5 bases). Looked up from germline, CDR1 is LGHNA and CDR2 is YSLEER. V was trimmed by 0 bases and J by 5 bases, leaving 16 bases between them. The CDR3 extends over 16 amino acids. The CDR3 sequence is CASSQEMSLASETQYF. The CDR3 bases are TGCGCCAGCAGCCAAGAAATGTCCCTAGCTTCGGAGACCCAGTACTTC.

The V and J genes are TRBV10-3 and TRBJ2-3; possible D gene TRBD1, 6 bases. Germline V lookup: CDR1 ENHRY, CDR2 SYGVKD. Deletions cut 8 bases from V and 5 bases from J, with 17 bases between. This CDR3 has 14 residues. CDR3 loop: CAIGGGGVGDTQYF. The DNA of the CDR3 is TGTGCCATCGGAGGTGGGGGCGTTGGAGATACGCAGTATTTT.

The chain couples TRBV7-9 to TRBJ1-4; a weak D match, TRBD1 (6 bases). The CDR3 length is 14 residues. Trimming shortened V by 1 base and J by 8 bases, and 11 bases separated the two germline ends. The germline V gene has CDR1 SEHNR and CDR2 FQNEAQ (reference sequence). This CDR3 reads CASSLVQGPEKLFF. The CDR3 DNA follows: TGTGCCAGCAGCTTAGTACAGGGCCCCGAAAAACTGTTTTTT. Combining the CDR3 with reference TRBV7-9 and TRBJ1-4 gives the whole variable domain DTGVSQNPRHKITKRGQNVTFRCDPISEHNRLYWYRQTLGQGPEFLTYFQNEAQLEKSRLLSDRFSAERPKGSFSTLEIQRTEQGDSAMYLCASSLVQGPEKLFFGSGTQLSVL.